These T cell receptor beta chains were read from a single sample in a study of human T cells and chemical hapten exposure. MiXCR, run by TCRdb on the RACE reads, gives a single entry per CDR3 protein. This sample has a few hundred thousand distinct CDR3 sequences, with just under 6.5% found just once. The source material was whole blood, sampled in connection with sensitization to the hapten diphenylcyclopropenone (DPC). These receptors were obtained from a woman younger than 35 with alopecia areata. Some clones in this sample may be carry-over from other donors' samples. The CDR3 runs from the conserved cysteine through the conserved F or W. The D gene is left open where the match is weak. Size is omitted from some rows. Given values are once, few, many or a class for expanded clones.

CDR3nt: TGTGCCAGCAGTGAAGCGACACGAATACAGGAACTGTTTTTT; CDR3aa: CASSEATRIQELFF; v_gene: TRBV6-1; j_gene: TRBJ1-4; d_gene: .; abundance: few
CDR3nt: TGTGCCAGCAGCGCCCGGGGGTCCGGCGCGGGGTACGAGCAGTACTTC; CDR3aa: CASSARGSGAGYEQYF; v_gene: TRBV7-2; j_gene: TRBJ2-7; d_gene: .; abundance: .
CDR3nt: TGCAGTGCTCCCCCATCGAACACTGAAGCTTTCTTT; CDR3aa: CSAPPSNTEAFF; v_gene: TRBV20-1; j_gene: TRBJ1-1; d_gene: .; abundance: many
CDR3nt: TGTGCCAGCAGCCAAGAGTTTGGTTCAGCGGGGGCTTTCTCCTACAATGAGCAGTTCTTC; CDR3aa: CASSQEFGSAGAFSYNEQFF; v_gene: TRBV3-1; j_gene: TRBJ2-1; d_gene: TRBD2; abundance: many
CDR3nt: TGTGCCAGCAGTTCACGCTCTGGGGCCAACGTCCTGACTTTC; CDR3aa: CASSSRSGANVLTF; v_gene: TRBV2; j_gene: TRBJ2-6; d_gene: .; abundance: many
CDR3nt: TGTGCCAGCTCACCTGGTGACAGCCATCAGCCCCAGCATTTT; CDR3aa: CASSPGDSHQPQHF; v_gene: TRBV18; j_gene: TRBJ1-5; d_gene: .; abundance: many
CDR3nt: TGTGCCAGCAGTGATATTGCCGGGACGGAAGCAGAAAAACTGTTTTTT; CDR3aa: CASSDIAGTEAEKLFF; v_gene: TRBV28; j_gene: TRBJ1-4; d_gene: .; abundance: many
CDR3nt: TGCAGCGTTGAAGGACAGGGTTGGGACACTGAAGCTTTCTTT; CDR3aa: CSVEGQGWDTEAFF; v_gene: TRBV29-1; j_gene: TRBJ1-1; d_gene: TRBD1; abundance: many
CDR3nt: TGTGCCACCCTCGGGGGCCCATACGAGCAGTACTTC; CDR3aa: CATLGGPYEQYF; v_gene: TRBV6-2/TRBV6-3; j_gene: TRBJ2-7; d_gene: .; abundance: .
CDR3nt: TGTGCCAGCAGCCAGCCGGGACTAGGGTTTGATACGCAGTATTTT; CDR3aa: CASSQPGLGFDTQYF; v_gene: TRBV4-2; j_gene: TRBJ2-3; d_gene: TRBD2; abundance: .
CDR3nt: TGTGCCATCAGCCAGGGACAGGGGGGTGAGAACACTGAAGCTTTCTTT; CDR3aa: CAISQGQGGENTEAFF; v_gene: TRBV10-3; j_gene: TRBJ1-1; d_gene: TRBD1; abundance: .
CDR3nt: TGCAGTGCTAGAGATCCTAACAACATCAGAAGCAATCAGCCCCAGCATTTT; CDR3aa: CSARDPNNIRSNQPQHF; v_gene: TRBV20-1; j_gene: TRBJ1-5; d_gene: .; abundance: few
CDR3nt: TGCGCCAGCAGCTTAGACAGGGACCGAGATACGCAGTATTTT; CDR3aa: CASSLDRDRDTQYF; v_gene: TRBV5-1; j_gene: TRBJ2-3; d_gene: TRBD1; abundance: .
CDR3nt: TGTGCCAGCACCAGGGACGGAGCGAACACTGAAGCTTTCTTT; CDR3aa: CASTRDGANTEAFF; v_gene: TRBV6-5; j_gene: TRBJ1-1; d_gene: .; abundance: many
CDR3nt: TGTGCCAGCAGCTCACGGACTAGCGGGGACAATGAGCAGTTCTTC; CDR3aa: CASSSRTSGDNEQFF; v_gene: TRBV7-2; j_gene: TRBJ2-1; d_gene: TRBD2; abundance: .
CDR3nt: TGCAGTGCTAGACAGGGGGCCACAGATACGCAGTATTTT; CDR3aa: CSARQGATDTQYF; v_gene: TRBV20-1; j_gene: TRBJ2-3; d_gene: TRBD1; abundance: .
CDR3nt: TGTGCTAGTGGCCTTTCCGGGACAGGGAGTGAAGCTTTCTTT; CDR3aa: CASGLSGTGSEAFF; v_gene: TRBV12-5; j_gene: TRBJ1-1; d_gene: TRBD1; abundance: many
CDR3nt: TGTGCCAGCAGTGCCCAGGGACCTTTGAACACTGAAGCTTTCTTT; CDR3aa: CASSAQGPLNTEAFF; v_gene: TRBV7-9; j_gene: TRBJ1-1; d_gene: .; abundance: many
CDR3nt: TGTGCCAGCAGTGCCTCACCTAACACTGAAGCTTTCTTT; CDR3aa: CASSASPNTEAFF; v_gene: TRBV6-2/TRBV6-3; j_gene: TRBJ1-1; d_gene: .; abundance: few
CDR3nt: TGCGCCAGCAAGACCGGGACTAGCGGGGGCACAGATACGCAGTATTTT; CDR3aa: CASKTGTSGGTDTQYF; v_gene: TRBV5-1; j_gene: TRBJ2-3; d_gene: TRBD2; abundance: .
CDR3nt: TGCGCCAGCAGCCAACCAGGGACGGGGAACTACGAGCAGTACTTC; CDR3aa: CASSQPGTGNYEQYF; v_gene: TRBV5-1; j_gene: TRBJ2-7; d_gene: .; abundance: .